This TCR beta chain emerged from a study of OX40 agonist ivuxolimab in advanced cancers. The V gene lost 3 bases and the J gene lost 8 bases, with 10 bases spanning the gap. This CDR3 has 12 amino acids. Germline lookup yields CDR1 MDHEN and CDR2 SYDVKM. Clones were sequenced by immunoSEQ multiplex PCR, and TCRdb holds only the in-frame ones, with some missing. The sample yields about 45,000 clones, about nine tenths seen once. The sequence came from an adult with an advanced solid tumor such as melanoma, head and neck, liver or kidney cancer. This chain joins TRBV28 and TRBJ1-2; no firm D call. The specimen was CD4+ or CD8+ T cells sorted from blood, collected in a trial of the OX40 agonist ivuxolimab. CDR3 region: CASSLSTGGYTF. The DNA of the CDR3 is TGTGCCAGCAGTTTGTCAACTGGAGGCTACACCTTC.